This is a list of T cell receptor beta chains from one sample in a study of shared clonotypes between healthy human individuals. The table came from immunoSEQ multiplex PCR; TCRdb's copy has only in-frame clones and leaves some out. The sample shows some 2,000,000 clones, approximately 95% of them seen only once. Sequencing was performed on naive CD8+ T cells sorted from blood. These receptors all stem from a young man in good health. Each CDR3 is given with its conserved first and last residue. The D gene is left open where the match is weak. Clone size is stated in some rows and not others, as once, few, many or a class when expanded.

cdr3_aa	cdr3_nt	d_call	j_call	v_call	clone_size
CASSYSIPESPLHF	TGTGCCAGCAGTTACTCTATTCCCGAATCACCCCTCCACTTT	NA	TRBJ1-6	TRBV6-5	NA
CASSTPPGTGKQYF	TGTGCCAGCAGCACACCGCCCGGGACAGGAAAGCAGTACTTC	TRBD1	TRBJ2-7	TRBV7-8	NA
CASSLGGTQGETQYF	TGTGCCAGCAGCCTGGGAGGGACTCAGGGAGAGACCCAGTACTTC	TRBD2	TRBJ2-5	TRBV5-5	NA
CASSPPPTLNTEAFF	TGTGCCAGCAGCCCGCCCCCCACATTGAACACTGAAGCTTTCTTT	NA	TRBJ1-1	TRBV6-6	NA
CASSEGGTRLGETQYF	TGTGCCAGCAGTGAAGGCGGTACCCGACTGGGAGAGACCCAGTACTTC	NA	TRBJ2-5	TRBV11-2	once
CASSQVPGEPQHF	TGCGCCAGCAGCCAAGTCCCAGGGGAGCCCCAGCATTTT	NA	TRBJ1-5	TRBV4-3	NA
CASSADREDNSPLHF	TGTGCCAGCAGCGCGGACAGGGAAGATAATTCACCCCTCCACTTT	TRBD1	TRBJ1-6	TRBV7-9	NA
CASSLNAAKPANTGELFF	TGTGCCAGCAGCTTAAATGCGGCGAAGCCAGCGAACACCGGGGAGCTGTTTTTT	NA	TRBJ2-2	TRBV7-3	NA
CASSLSTNTEAFF	TGTGCCAGCAGCTTATCGACGAACACTGAAGCTTTCTTT	NA	TRBJ1-1	TRBV13	NA
CASSHRGPDNSPLHF	TGCGCCAGCAGCCACAGGGGGCCTGATAATTCACCCCTCCACTTT	TRBD1	TRBJ1-6	TRBV4-1	NA
CASSPTSGHTYEQYF	TGTGCCAGCAGTCCAACTAGCGGCCATACCTACGAGCAGTACTTC	TRBD2	TRBJ2-7	TRBV27	few
CASSQSDGTGGYEQYF	TGTGCCAGCAGCCAATCTGACGGGACAGGGGGCTACGAGCAGTACTTC	TRBD1	TRBJ2-7	TRBV13	NA
CASSEWAAGGNTEAFF	TGTGCCAGCAGTGAATGGGCAGCTGGAGGGAACACTGAAGCTTTCTTT	NA	TRBJ1-1	TRBV2	NA
CASSGGTSPTQYF	TGTGCCAGCAGCGGGGGGACTAGCCCAACCCAGTACTTC	TRBD2	TRBJ2-5	TRBV9	NA
CAISSGQGGDEQYF	TGTGCCATCAGCTCGGGACAGGGTGGAGACGAGCAGTACTTC	TRBD1	TRBJ2-7	TRBV10-3	once